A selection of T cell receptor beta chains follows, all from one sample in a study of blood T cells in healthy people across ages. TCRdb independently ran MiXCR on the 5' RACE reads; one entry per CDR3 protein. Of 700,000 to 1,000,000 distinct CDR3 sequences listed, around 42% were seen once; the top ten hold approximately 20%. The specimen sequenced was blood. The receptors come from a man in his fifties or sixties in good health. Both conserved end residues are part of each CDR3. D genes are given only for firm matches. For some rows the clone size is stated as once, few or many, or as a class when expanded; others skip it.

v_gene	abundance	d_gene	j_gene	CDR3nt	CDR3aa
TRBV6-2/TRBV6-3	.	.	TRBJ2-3	TGTGCCTGTGGGGGGGGGCTCGATACGCAGTATTTT	CACGGGLDTQYF
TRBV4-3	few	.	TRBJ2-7	TGCGCCAGCAGCCAAGGCCACAGAGAAGACGAGCAGTACTTC	CASSQGHREDEQYF
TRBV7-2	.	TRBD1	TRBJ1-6	TGTGCCTGCAGCTTAAGGACAGGGGGTGCGAGCTCCTATAATTCACCCCTCCACTTT	CACSLRTGGASSYNSPLHF
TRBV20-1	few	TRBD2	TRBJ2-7	TGCAGTGCTAGAGGGGTAATAGCGGGGGGTAGCGAGCAGTACTTC	CSARGVIAGGSEQYF
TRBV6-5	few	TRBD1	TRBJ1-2	TGTGCCAGCAGCCCGCGGGATAGGGGGCGCGGGTATGGCTACACCTTC	CASSPRDRGRGYGYTF
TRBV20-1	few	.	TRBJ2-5	TGCAGTGCTAGAAAGCACGCCGTTCTCGAGACCCAGTACTTC	CSARKHAVLETQYF
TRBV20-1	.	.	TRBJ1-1	TGCAGTGCTAGAGGAGACAGTCCCACTGAAGCTTTCTTT	CSARGDSPTEAFF
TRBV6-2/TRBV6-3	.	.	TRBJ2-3	TGTGCCAGCAGTTCCGCCCCAGGCACAGATACGCAGTATTTT	CASSSAPGTDTQYF
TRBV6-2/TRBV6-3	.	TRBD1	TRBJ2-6	TGTGCCAGCAGGGAGACAGGGGCTGGGGCCAACGTCCTGACTTTC	CASRETGAGANVLTF
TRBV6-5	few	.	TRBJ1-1	TGTGCCAGCAGTCCCCCAAAGAACACTGAAGCTTTCTTT	CASSPPKNTEAFF
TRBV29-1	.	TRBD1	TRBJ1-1	TGCAGCGTTGGGGACAGGGTTGGTACTGAAGCTTTCTTT	CSVGDRVGTEAFF
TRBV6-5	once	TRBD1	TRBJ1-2	TGTGCCAGCAGTTATCGGACAGGGGCTGGCTATGGCTACACCTTC	CASSYRTGAGYGYTF
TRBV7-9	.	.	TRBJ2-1	TGTGCCAGCAGCTTAGTGGATATCTTCTCCTACAATGAGCAGTTCTTC	CASSLVDIFSYNEQFF
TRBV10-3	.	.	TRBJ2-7	TGTGCCATCAGTGAGTCGGCGTCAGCCTACGAGCAGTACTTC	CAISESASAYEQYF
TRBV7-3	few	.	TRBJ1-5	TGTGCCAGCAGCTTAAAAGATGGTCAGCCCCAGCATTTT	CASSLKDGQPQHF
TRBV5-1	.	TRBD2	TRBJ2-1	TGCGCCAGCAGCTTGGAGACTAGCTTCTACAATGAGCAGTTCTTC	CASSLETSFYNEQFF
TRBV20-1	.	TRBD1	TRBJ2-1	TGCAGTGCTAGAGATCTTGGCAGGGGGCTCAATGAGCAGTTCTTC	CSARDLGRGLNEQFF
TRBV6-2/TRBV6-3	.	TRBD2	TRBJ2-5	TGTGCCAGCAAAAATCGGCGGGAGTGGGAGACCCAGTACTTC	CASKNRREWETQYF
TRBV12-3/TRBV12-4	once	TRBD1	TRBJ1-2	TGTGCCAGCAGAATAGCAGGGGGCATAGGCTACACCTTC	CASRIAGGIGYTF
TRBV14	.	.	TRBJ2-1	TGTGCCAGCAGCGCCTTTTTAGTGGGTAGTTCCTACAATGAGCAGTTCTTC	CASSAFLVGSSYNEQFF
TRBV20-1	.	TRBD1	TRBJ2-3	TGCAGTGCTAGGAGACAGGGGGACGGCACAGATACGCAGTATTTT	CSARRQGDGTDTQYF
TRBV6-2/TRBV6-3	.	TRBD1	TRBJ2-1	TGTGCCAGCAGACGACAGGGGAGCTCCTACAATGAGCAGTTCTTC	CASRRQGSSYNEQFF
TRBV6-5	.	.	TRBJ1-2	TGTGCCAGCAGTGACAGCGGGGGGAGGTATGGCTACACCTTC	CASSDSGGRYGYTF
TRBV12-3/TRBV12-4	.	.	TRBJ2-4	TGTTCCAGCAGTCGGGGGACGGAATCACAAAACATTCAGTACTTC	CSSSRGTESQNIQYF
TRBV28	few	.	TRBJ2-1	TGTGCCAGCAGGTCCCCAGGAGGGTACAATGAGCAGTTCTTC	CASRSPGGYNEQFF
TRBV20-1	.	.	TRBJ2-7	TGCAGTGCTAGTAGCGGCGTTACTAACCCCTACGAGCAGTACTTC	CSASSGVTNPYEQYF
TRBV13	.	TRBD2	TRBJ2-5	TGTGCCAGCAGAGCTAGCGGGGGACTCCAAGAGACCCAGTACTTC	CASRASGGLQETQYF
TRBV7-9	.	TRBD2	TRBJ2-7	TGTGCCACGTCTAGCGGGGGACTCCTTGATGAGCAGTACTTC	CATSSGGLLDEQYF
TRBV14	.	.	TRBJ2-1	TGTGCCAGCAGCCAAGTCCATAACGGAGAGCAGTTCTTC	CASSQVHNGEQFF
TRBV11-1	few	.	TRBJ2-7	TGTGCCAGCAGCTTAGGCGTGACATCGTGGGCCGTCGAGCAGTACTTC	CASSLGVTSWAVEQYF
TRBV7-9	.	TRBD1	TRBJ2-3	TGTGCCAGCAGCTCGGCCGGGACAGCTCCCGGTACGCAGTATTTT	CASSSAGTAPGTQYF
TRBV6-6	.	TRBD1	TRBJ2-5	TGTGCCGGCAACCAGGGTGGGGGACAGGGCCAAGAGAACCAGTACTTC	CAGNQGGGQGQENQYF
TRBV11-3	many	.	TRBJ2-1	TGTGCCAGCAGCCAACTAGCCAATGAGCAGTTCTTC	CASSQLANEQFF
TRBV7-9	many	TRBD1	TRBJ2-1	TGTGCCAGCAGAACAGGGGGCTTGGGGCAGTTCTTC	CASRTGGLGQFF
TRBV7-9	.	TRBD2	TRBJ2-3	TGTGCCAGCACGTCAGCGGGAGAAGTCTCAGATACGCAGTATTTT	CASTSAGEVSDTQYF
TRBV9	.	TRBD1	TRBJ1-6	TGTGCCAGCAGTTGGGGGACAGACAATTCACCCCTCCACTTT	CASSWGTDNSPLHF
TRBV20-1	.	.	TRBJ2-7	TGCAGTGCCGCAGACAGGTCCTCCTACGAGCAGTACTTC	CSAADRSSYEQYF
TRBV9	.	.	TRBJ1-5	TGTGCCAGCAGCCCCCGGGAGGGATTCCAGCCCCAGCATTTT	CASSPREGFQPQHF
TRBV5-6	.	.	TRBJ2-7	TGTGCCAGCAGCTTGGAGGCTAGCCACGAGCAGTACTTC	CASSLEASHEQYF
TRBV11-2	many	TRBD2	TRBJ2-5	TGTGCCAGCAGCTGGCCCACTAGCGGGGGAAACCAAGAGACCCAGTACTTC	CASSWPTSGGNQETQYF
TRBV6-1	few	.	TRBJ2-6	TGTGCCAGCAGAGACCATCCGGGTCCCCTATCTGGGGCCAACGTCCTGACTTTC	CASRDHPGPLSGANVLTF
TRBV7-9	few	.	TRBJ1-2	TGTGCCAGCAGCTTAGCGAGGCTCTACACCTTC	CASSLARLYTF
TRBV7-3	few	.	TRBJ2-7	TGTGCCAGCAGCTCCCAGGCAGGGGTAGCCTACGAGCAGTACTTC	CASSSQAGVAYEQYF
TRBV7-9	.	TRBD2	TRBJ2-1	TGTGCCAGCAGCTTTGGACTAGCGGGGGCCCTTCACGAGCAGTTCTTC	CASSFGLAGALHEQFF
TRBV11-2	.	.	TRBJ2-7	TGTGCCAGCAGCCCAGATCGTGGCTCCGAGCAGTACTTC	CASSPDRGSEQYF
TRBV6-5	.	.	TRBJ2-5	TGTGCCAGCAGTGCAACAGGGTTAGAGACCCAGTACTTC	CASSATGLETQYF
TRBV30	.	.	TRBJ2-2	TGTGCCCAAAAGGGACTGACGAACACCGGGGAGCTGTTTTTT	CAQKGLTNTGELFF
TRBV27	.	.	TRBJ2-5	TGTGCCAGCAGAGGAGCAGGGATACGAGAGACCCAGTACTTC	CASRGAGIRETQYF
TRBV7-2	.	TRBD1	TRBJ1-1	TGTGCCAGCAGCCTGGACAGGGGAAGGGCTTTCTTT	CASSLDRGRAFF
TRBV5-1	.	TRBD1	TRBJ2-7	TGCGCCAGCAGCATGGGACAGGGGGCGGAAGAGCAGTACTTC	CASSMGQGAEEQYF
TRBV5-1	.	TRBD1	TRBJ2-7	TGCGCCAGCAGCTCAACAGGGGCGAGGAACGAGCAGTACTTC	CASSSTGARNEQYF
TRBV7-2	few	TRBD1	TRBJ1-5	TGTGCCAGCAGCTTCGGGACAGACCATCAGCCCCAGCATTTT	CASSFGTDHQPQHF
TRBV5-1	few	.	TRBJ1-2	TGCGCCAGCAGAGGGGGACTGAGCAACTATGGCTACACCTTC	CASRGGLSNYGYTF